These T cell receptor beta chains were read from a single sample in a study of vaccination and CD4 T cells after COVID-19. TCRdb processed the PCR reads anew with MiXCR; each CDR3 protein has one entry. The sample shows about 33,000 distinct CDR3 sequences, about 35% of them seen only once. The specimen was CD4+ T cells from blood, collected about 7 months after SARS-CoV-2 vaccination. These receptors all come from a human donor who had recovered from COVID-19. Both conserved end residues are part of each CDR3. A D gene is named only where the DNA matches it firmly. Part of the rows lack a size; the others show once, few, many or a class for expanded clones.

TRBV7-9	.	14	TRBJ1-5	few	TGTGCCAGCAGCTTAGGGACGTCAGCTCAGCCCCAGCATTTT	CASSLGTSAQPQHF
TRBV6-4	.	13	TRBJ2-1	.	TGTGCCAGCAGTGATACCGGGAACAATGAGCAGTTCTTC	CASSDTGNNEQFF
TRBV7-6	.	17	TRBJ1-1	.	TGTGCCAGCAGCCCAGGGATCGGGCGGGGAATGAACACTGAAGCTTTCTTT	CASSPGIGRGMNTEAFF
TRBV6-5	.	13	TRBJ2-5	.	TGTGCCAGCAGTTACTCAATACGGAAGACCCAGTACTTC	CASSYSIRKTQYF
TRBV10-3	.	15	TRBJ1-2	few	TGTGCCATCAGTGAAGGTGGGACAAGTAACTATGGCTACACCTTC	CAISEGGTSNYGYTF
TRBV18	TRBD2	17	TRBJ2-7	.	TGTGCCAGCTCACCATCGGAATCGGGACTAGCGGTGTACGAGCAGTACTTC	CASSPSESGLAVYEQYF
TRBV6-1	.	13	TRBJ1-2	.	TGTGCCAGCAAAACCACAGGGAACTATGGCTACACCTTC	CASKTTGNYGYTF
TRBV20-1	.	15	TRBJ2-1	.	TGCAGTGCTAGTCCGCGCCCAACAACGACTAATGAGCAGTTCTTC	CSASPRPTTTNEQFF
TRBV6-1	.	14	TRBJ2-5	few	TGTGCCAGCAGTGAAGTAGGGACATCGGAGACCCAGTACTTC	CASSEVGTSETQYF
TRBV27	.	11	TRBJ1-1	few	TGTGCCAGCATGGGGAACACTGAAGCTTTCTTT	CASMGNTEAFF
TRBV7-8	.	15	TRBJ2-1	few	TGTGCCAGCAACCTTTTTACCCAACCCTACAATGAGCAGTTCTTC	CASNLFTQPYNEQFF
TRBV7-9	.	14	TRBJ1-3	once	TGTGCCAGCACCTGGGGGGGTCGTGGAAACACCATATATTTT	CASTWGGRGNTIYF
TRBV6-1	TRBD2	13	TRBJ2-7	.	TGTGCCAGCGAACCGGGACTATCTTACGAGCAGTACTTC	CASEPGLSYEQYF
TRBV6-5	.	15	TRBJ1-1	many	TGTGCCAGCAGTTACTCTCGGAGGGCGGGCACTGAAGCTTTCTTT	CASSYSRRAGTEAFF
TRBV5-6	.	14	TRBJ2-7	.	TGTGCCAGCAGCCGCGGGGACGGCTCCTACGAGCAGTACTTC	CASSRGDGSYEQYF
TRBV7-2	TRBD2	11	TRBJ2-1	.	TGTGCCAGCACCCTAGCGGGAGAAATGTTCTTC	CASTLAGEMFF
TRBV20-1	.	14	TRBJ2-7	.	TGCAGTGCTAGCCCCCAGGGGTACACCTACGAGCAGTACTTC	CSASPQGYTYEQYF
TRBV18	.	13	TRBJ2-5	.	TGTGCCAGCTCACCAGGCATACAAGAGACCCAGTACTTC	CASSPGIQETQYF
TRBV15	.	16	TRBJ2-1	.	TGTGCCACCAGCAGAACACGGGGGCCCTTGGGCGATGAGCAGTTCTTC	CATSRTRGPLGDEQFF
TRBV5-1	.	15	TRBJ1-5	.	TGCGCCAGCAGCTTACGAGGGGGGAGGAATCAGCCCCAGCATTTT	CASSLRGGRNQPQHF
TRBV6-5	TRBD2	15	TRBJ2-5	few	TGTGCCAGCAGTTACTCGGGACTAGGATCGGAGACCCAGTACTTC	CASSYSGLGSETQYF
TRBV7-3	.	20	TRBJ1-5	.	TGTGCCAGCAGCCAAACGGGGGGAGCTTTGGGTGTAAGAACAAATCAGCCCCAGCATTTT	CASSQTGGALGVRTNQPQHF
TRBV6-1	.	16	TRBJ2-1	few	TGTGCCAGCAGTGCCCGGACCGGGGATTGGAACAATGAGCAGTTCTTC	CASSARTGDWNNEQFF
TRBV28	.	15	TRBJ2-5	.	TGTGCCAGCAGTGCGAACAGGGAACGAGCGGAGACCCAGTACTTC	CASSANRERAETQYF
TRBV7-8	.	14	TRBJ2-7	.	TGTGCCAGCAGCTCCACAAGGCGATCCTACGAGCAGTACTTC	CASSSTRRSYEQYF
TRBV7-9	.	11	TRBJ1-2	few	TGTGCCAGCAGAGGGGGGGACGGCTACACCTTC	CASRGGDGYTF
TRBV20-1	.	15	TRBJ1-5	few	TGCAGTGCTAGGGCCAGCTTGGAGGGCAATCAGCCCCAGCATTTT	CSARASLEGNQPQHF
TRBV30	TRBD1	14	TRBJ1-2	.	TGTGCCTGGAGTAGGGGGCGGGGGGACTATGGCTACACCTTC	CAWSRGRGDYGYTF
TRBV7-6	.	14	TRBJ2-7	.	TGTGCCAGCAGCTTAGTTATAGACTCCTACGAGCAGTACTTC	CASSLVIDSYEQYF
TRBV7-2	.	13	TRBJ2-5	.	TGTGCCAGCAGCTTAATGAGAGAAGAGACCCAGTACTTC	CASSLMREETQYF
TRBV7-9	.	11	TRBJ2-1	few	TGTGCCAGCAGCTTTTTAGATGAGCAGTTCTTC	CASSFLDEQFF
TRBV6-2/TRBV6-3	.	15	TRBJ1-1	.	TGTGCCAGCCTTTACTCTATTACTCCGAACACTGAAGCTTTCTTT	CASLYSITPNTEAFF
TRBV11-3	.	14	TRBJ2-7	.	TGTGCCAGCAGCTTAGGGGGACCGTCCTACGAGCAGTACTTC	CASSLGGPSYEQYF
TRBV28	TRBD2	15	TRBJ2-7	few	TGTGCCAGCAGTCTCACAGCGGGGGCCCCCTACGAGCAGTACTTC	CASSLTAGAPYEQYF
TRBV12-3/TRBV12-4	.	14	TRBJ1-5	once	TGTGCCAGCAGTTTGTCCCGGGGCAATCAGCCCCAGCATTTT	CASSLSRGNQPQHF
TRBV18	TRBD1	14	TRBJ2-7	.	TGTGCCAGCTCACCACCGGGACAGGGTTGGGAGCAGTACTTC	CASSPPGQGWEQYF
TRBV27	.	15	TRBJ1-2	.	TGTGCCAGCAGTTTAAGACAGCCATCTAACTATGGCTACACCTTC	CASSLRQPSNYGYTF
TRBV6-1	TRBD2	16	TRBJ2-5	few	TGTGCCAGCAGCCCCCCCGGGGGGGGGGGAGAAGAGACCCAGTACTTC	CASSPPGGGGEETQYF
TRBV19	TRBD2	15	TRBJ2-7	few	TGTGCCAGTAGTATCTCGTCCCTAGCGGGCTACGAGCAGTACTTC	CASSISSLAGYEQYF
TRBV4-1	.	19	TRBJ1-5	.	TGCGCCAGCAGCCAAGGTTTTTCGCGGGGGAGTAATAACAATCAGCCCCAGCATTTT	CASSQGFSRGSNNNQPQHF
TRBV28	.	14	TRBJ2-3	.	TGTGCCAGCAGTTCGACTCGGGACACAGATACGCAGTATTTT	CASSSTRDTDTQYF
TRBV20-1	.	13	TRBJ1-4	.	TGCAGTGCGCGACAGATGTCCGGTGAAAAACTGTTTTTT	CSARQMSGEKLFF
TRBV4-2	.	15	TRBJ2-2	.	TGTGCCAGCAGCCAAGATCGTCTAGAAACCGGGGAGCTGTTTTTT	CASSQDRLETGELFF
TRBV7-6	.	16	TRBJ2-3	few	TGTGCCAGCAGCTTACGCTCTGCAGCTAACACAGATACGCAGTATTTT	CASSLRSAANTDTQYF
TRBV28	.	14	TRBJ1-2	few	TGTGCCAGCACCTCCCCCCGCAGGGGACATGGCTACACCTTC	CASTSPRRGHGYTF
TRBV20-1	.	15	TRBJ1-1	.	TGCAGTGCTCGGACGGATGGGAGCCTGAACACTGAAGCTTTCTTT	CSARTDGSLNTEAFF
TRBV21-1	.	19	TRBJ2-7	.	TGTGCCAGCAGCAAGGGACTAGCGGGAAAACGCCATAATACCTACGAGCAGTACTTC	CASSKGLAGKRHNTYEQYF
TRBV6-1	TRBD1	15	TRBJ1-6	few	TGTGCCAGCAGCGTGGGACAGGGAGAGGGTTCACCCCTCCACTTT	CASSVGQGEGSPLHF
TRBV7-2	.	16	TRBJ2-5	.	TGTGCCAGCAGCTTAGCCTTATCGACAGGTCAAGAGACCCAGTACTTC	CASSLALSTGQETQYF
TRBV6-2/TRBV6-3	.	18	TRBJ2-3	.	TGTGCCAGCAGTTACGGCCGGGCCCAGGGGCCCACCACAGATACGCAGTATTTT	CASSYGRAQGPTTDTQYF
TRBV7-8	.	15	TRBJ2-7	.	TGTGCCAGCAGCTTAGAGGTAAAGCCGACTTACGAGCAGTACTTC	CASSLEVKPTYEQYF
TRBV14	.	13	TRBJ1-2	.	TGTGCCAGCAGCCAACAGGGAGCCTATGGCTACACCTTC	CASSQQGAYGYTF
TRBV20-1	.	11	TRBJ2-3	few	TGCAGTGCCCCCCGCACAGATACGCAGTATTTT	CSAPRTDTQYF
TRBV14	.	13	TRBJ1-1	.	TGTGCCAGCAGCCAAGGTTGGGCGGAGGGAGCTTTCTTT	CASSQGWAEGAFF
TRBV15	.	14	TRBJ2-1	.	TGTGCCACCAGCTCACCGGGCCGCGACAATGAGCAGTTCTTC	CATSSPGRDNEQFF
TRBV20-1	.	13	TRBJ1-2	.	TGCAGTGCTAGCGCTACAGGGAACTATGGCTACACCTTC	CSASATGNYGYTF
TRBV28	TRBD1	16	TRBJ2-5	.	TGTGCCAGCAGCTCATTCGGGACAGCTTTTCGACAGACCCAGTACTTC	CASSSFGTAFRQTQYF